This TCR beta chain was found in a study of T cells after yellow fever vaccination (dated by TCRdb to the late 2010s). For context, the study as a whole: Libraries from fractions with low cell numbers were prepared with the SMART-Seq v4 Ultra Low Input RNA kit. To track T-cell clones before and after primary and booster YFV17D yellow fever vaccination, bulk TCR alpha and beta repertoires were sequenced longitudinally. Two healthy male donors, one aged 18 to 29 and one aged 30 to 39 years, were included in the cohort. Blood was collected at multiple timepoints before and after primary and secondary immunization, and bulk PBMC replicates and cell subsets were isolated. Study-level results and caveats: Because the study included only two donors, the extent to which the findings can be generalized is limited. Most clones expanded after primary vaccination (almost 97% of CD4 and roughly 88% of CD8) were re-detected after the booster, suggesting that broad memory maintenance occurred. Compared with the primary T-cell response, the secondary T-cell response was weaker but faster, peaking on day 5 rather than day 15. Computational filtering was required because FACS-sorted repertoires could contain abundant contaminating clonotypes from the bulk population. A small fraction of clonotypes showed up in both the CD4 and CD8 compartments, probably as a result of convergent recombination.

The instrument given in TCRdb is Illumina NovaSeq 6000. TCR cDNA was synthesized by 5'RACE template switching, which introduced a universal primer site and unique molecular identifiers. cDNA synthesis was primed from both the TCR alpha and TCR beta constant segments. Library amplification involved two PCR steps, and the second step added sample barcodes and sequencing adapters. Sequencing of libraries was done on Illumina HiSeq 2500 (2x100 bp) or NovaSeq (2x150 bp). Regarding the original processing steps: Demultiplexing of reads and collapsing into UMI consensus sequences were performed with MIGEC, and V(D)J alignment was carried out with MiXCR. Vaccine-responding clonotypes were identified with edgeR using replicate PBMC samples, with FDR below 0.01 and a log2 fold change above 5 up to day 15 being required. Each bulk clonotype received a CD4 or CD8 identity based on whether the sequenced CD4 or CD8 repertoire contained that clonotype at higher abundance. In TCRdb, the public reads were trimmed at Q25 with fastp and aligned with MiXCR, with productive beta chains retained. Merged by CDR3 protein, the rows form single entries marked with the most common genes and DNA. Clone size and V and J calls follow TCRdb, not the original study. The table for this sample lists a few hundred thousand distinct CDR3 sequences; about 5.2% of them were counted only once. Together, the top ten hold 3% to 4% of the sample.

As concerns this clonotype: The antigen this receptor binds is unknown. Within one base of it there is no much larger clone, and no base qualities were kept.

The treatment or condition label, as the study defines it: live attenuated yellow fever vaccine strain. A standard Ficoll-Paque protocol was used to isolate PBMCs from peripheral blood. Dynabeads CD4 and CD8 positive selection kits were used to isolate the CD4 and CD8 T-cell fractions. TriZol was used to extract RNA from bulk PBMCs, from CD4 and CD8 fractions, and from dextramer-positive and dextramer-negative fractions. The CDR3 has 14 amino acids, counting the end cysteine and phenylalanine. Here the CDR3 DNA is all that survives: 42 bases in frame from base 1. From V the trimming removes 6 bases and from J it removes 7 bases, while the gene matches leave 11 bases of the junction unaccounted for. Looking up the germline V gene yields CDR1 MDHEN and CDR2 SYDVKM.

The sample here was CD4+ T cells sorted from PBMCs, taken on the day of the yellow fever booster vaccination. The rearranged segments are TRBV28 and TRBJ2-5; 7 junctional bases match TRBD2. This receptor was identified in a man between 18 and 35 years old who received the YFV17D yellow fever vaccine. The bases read TGTGCCAGCAGATATCCAAGCGGGGTGGGGACCCAGTACTTC. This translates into CASRYPSGVGTQYF. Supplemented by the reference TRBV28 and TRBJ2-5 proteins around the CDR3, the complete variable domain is DVKVTQSSRYLVKRTGEKVFLECVQDMDHENMFWYRQDPGLGLRLIYFSYDVKMKEKGDIPEGYSVSREKKERFSLILESASTNQTSMYLCASRYPSGVGTQYFGPGTRLLVL.